The clone carrying this T cell receptor (beta chain) was picked up a small number of times. The sample belongs to a study of OX40 agonist ivuxolimab in advanced cancers. Overall study context: Dosing consisted of intravenous ivuxolimab at 0.01 to 10 mg/kg every 2 weeks.

The CDR3 contains 15 residues. Germline V gene data show CDR1 as GTSNPN and CDR2 as SVGIG (reference sequence). Trimming left V 3 bases short and J 3 bases short, with 12 bases between. Assay used: immunoSEQ multiplex PCR; TCRdb lists only in-frame clones, some missing. The sample has 96,000 or so clones; under 90% are singletons. This material consisted of CD4+ or CD8+ T cells sorted from blood, taken in a trial of the OX40 agonist ivuxolimab. The source of this sequence is an adult with an advanced solid tumor such as melanoma, head and neck, liver or kidney cancer. The chain employs TRBV30 and TRBJ1-6; D uncertain. For the CDR3, the DNA is TGTGCCTGGAGAATCCTTGAGGGCTATAATTCACCCCTCCACTTT. Encoded protein: CAWRILEGYNSPLHF.